The 10 T cell receptor beta chains below were found in one sample sequenced in a study of T cell changes during pregnancy in multiple sclerosis. Repertoires were generated with immunoSEQ multiplex PCR, while TCRdb's copy carries only in-frame clones and drops some. The sample contains approximately 36,000 clones, approximately 93% of which appear only once. Sequenced here: CD4+ T cells from peripheral blood mononuclear cells, sampled in the first trimester of pregnancy. The receptors stem from a female donor with multiple sclerosis, enrolled in a pregnancy study.

This clone appeared once. The rearrangement joins TRBV7-2 to TRBJ2-3; 11 positions match TRBD2. The germline V gene encodes CDR1 SGHTA and CDR2 FQGNSA. The CDR3 length is 15 residues. The V segment lost 2 bases and the J segment 4 bases; nucleotides outside the gene matches: 2. In DNA form, the CDR3 reads TGTGCCAGCAGCTTACTAGCGGGAGGTTCAGATACGCAGTATTTT. Its protein product is CASSLLAGGSDTQYF.

The chain joins TRBV4-3 to TRBJ1-1; D not certain. The germline V and J ends were trimmed by 3 bases and 3 bases, with 8 bases remaining between them. The CDR3 extends over 13 amino acids. From germline, CDR1 is LGHNA and CDR2 YSLEER. For the CDR3, the DNA is TGCGCCAGCAGCCAGAGATTTTACACTGAAGCTTTCTTT. Translation gives CASSQRFYTEAFF.

The gene calls are TRBV4-1 and TRBJ2-5; a possible D gene is TRBD2 (6 bases). From germline, CDR1 is MGHRA and CDR2 YSYEKL. The ends were cut back, 1 base at V and 6 bases at J, with 15 bases in the middle. CDR3 size: 15 residues. This CDR3 is CASSQAFAGGKTQYF. For the CDR3, the DNA is TGCGCCAGCAGCCAAGCGTTTGCCGGGGGAAAGACCCAGTACTTC.

This chain uses TRBV6-5 with TRBJ2-7; 8 nucleotides match TRBD1. CDR3 length equals 15 residues. After removal of 3 bases from V and 4 bases from J, the junction contained 8 bases not matched to a gene. Germline V gene data show CDR1 as MNHEY and CDR2 as SVGAGI. The chain's CDR3 is CASSYRTGRSYEQYF. The DNA of the CDR3 is TGTGCCAGCAGTTATAGGACAGGGCGTTCTTACGAGCAGTACTTC.

The rearrangement links TRBV11-2 to TRBJ1-1; D remains unclear. CDR1 and CDR2 from the germline V gene are SGHAT and FQNNGV. The germline V and J ends were trimmed by 5 bases and 0 bases, with 10 bases remaining between them. This CDR3 has 14 amino acids. CDR3 nucleotide sequence: TGTGCCAGCAGCCACCCGGTGATGAACACTGAAGCTTTCTTT. Translated, it gives CASSHPVMNTEAFF.

This rearrangement joins TRBV2 to TRBJ1-1; maybe TRBD1 (5 bases). With 7 bases removed from V and 0 bases from J, the gap between germline ends came to 9 bases. This CDR3 has 13 residues. The germline V gene has CDR1 SNHLY and CDR2 FYNNEI. CDR3 sequence reads: CASKGLLNTEAFF. Here the CDR3 DNA reads TGTGCCAGCAAGGGACTCTTGAACACTGAAGCTTTCTTT.

The genes are TRBV9 and TRBJ1-4; the D gene is possibly TRBD1 (5 bases). From germline, CDR1 is SGDLS and CDR2 YYNGEE. Trimming removed 4 bases from V and 0 bases from J, with 13 bases in between. This CDR3 has 16 residues. The DNA of the CDR3 is TGTGCCAGCAGCCCAAGGGGCCTTGCAACTAATGAAAAACTGTTTTTT. Translated, it gives CASSPRGLATNEKLFF. The variable domain in full, with the rest retrieved from reference TRBV9 and TRBJ1-4, is DSGVTQTPKHLITATGQRVTLRCSPRSGDLSVYWYQQSLDQGLQFLIQYYNGEERAKGNILERFSAQQFPDLHSELNLSSLELGDSALYFCASSPRGLATNEKLFFGSGTQLSVL.

The V and J genes are TRBV2 and TRBJ1-3; no clear D. This CDR3 spans 15 amino acids. V gave up 2 bases and J gave up 0 bases, with 8 bases separating them. Germline loops: CDR1 SNHLY, CDR2 FYNNEI. CDR3 region: CASSEIAYSGNTIYF. The CDR3 nucleotides are TGTGCCAGCAGTGAAATTGCCTACTCTGGAAACACCATATATTTT.

The genes are TRBV15 and TRBJ2-1; 10 positions match TRBD1. This CDR3 region has 16 residues. Germline V gene lookup returns CDR1 LNHNV and CDR2 YYDKDF (reference sequence). The V segment lost 3 bases and the J segment 6 bases; nucleotides outside the gene matches: 8. The CDR3 is CATSSADRGFLNEQFF. CDR3 nucleotides: TGTGCCACCAGCAGCGCGGACAGGGGGTTTCTCAATGAGCAGTTCTTC.

The chain recombines TRBV12-5 with TRBJ1-6; TRBD1 matches 8 bases. CDR1 and CDR2 from the germline V gene are LGHNT and FRNRAP. The CDR3 length is 14 residues. J gave up 10 bases and V 6 bases, and 8 bases lay outside the gene matches. The CDR3 loop is CASGQTGGRSPLHF. Written as DNA, the CDR3 is TGTGCTAGTGGACAAACAGGGGGGCGGTCACCCCTCCACTTT. Filled out from reference TRBV12-5 and TRBJ1-6, the complete variable domain reads DARVTQTPRHKVTEMGQEVTMRCQPILGHNTVFWYRQTMMQGLELLAYFRNRAPLDDSGMPKDRFSAEMPDATLATLKIQPSEPRDSAVYFCASGQTGGRSPLHFGNGTRLTVT.